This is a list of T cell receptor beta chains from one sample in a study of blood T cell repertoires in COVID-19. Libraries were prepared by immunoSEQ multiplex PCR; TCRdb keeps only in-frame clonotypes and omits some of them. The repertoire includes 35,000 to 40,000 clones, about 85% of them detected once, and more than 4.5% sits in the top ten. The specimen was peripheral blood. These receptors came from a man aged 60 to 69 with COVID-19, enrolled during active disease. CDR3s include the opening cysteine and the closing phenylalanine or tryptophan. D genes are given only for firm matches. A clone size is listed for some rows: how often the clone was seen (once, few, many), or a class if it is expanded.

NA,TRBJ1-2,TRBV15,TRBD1,TGTGCCACCAGCAGACACGGGACAGGGGGCGACCCCTATGGCTACACCTTC,CATSRHGTGGDPYGYTF
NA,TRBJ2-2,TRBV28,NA,TGTGCCAGCAGGGTGGGACAATTGAACACCGGGGAGCTGTTTTTT,CASRVGQLNTGELFF
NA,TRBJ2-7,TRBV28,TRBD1,TGTGCCAGCAGCTCTTACGGGACAGGGGTCTACGAGCAGTACTTC,CASSSYGTGVYEQYF
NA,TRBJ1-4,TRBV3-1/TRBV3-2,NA,TGTGCCAGCAGCCCAAAAGCGGACAGCCGGTTCACTAATGAAAAACTGTTTTTT,CASSPKADSRFTNEKLFF
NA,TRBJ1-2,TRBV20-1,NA,TGCAGTGCTAGAGATAGGGAGCCCCAAGCCTTC,CSARDREPQAF
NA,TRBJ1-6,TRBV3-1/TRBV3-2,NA,TGTGCCAGCAGCCTTTCGACATTGGCAGGCCTCCACTTT,CASSLSTLAGLHF
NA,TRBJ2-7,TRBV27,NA,TGTGCCAGCAGTTTAGTCGGGGAGACTAGCGAGCAGTACTTC,CASSLVGETSEQYF
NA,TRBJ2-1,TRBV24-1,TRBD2,TGTGCCACCAGTGATTTGTCCGGGACTAGCGGGTACAATGAGCAGTTCTTC,CATSDLSGTSGYNEQFF
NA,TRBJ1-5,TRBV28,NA,TGTGCCAGCAGTTTTCTCAGGAGCGGGGTCGATCAGCCCCAGCATTTT,CASSFLRSGVDQPQHF
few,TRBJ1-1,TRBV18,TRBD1,TGTGCCAGCTCAGCGGACAGGTTGAACACTGAAGCTTTCTTT,CASSADRLNTEAFF
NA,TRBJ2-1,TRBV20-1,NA,TGCAGTGCTAGTGATTACTCCAGGGGGACGCGGCTAGCGTATGAGCAGTTCTTC,CSASDYSRGTRLAYEQFF
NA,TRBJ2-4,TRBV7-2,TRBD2,TGTGCCAGCAGCTTAGCCAGACTAGCGGGAGGGAAGGCCAAAAACATTCAGTACTTC,CASSLARLAGGKAKNIQYF
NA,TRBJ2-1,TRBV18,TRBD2,TGTGCCAGCTCACGACCGGGACTAGCGACCAATGAGCAGTTCTTC,CASSRPGLATNEQFF
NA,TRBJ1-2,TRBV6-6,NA,TGTGCCAGCAGTTACGGGGGAGGAGCTAACTATGGCTACACCTTC,CASSYGGGANYGYTF
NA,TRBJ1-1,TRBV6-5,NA,TGTGCCAGCCTGACGCCCGGGGGGGGGAACACTGAAGCTTTCTTT,CASLTPGGGNTEAFF
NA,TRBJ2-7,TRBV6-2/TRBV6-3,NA,TGTGCCAGCAGCACGACTGGTCCCTACGAGCAGTACTTC,CASSTTGPYEQYF
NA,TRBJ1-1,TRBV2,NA,TGTGCCAGCAGTGTTAACAGGAACACTGAAGCTTTCTTT,CASSVNRNTEAFF
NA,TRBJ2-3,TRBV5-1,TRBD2,TGCGCCAGCTGTCCGGGGACTAGCGGGAGCACAGATACGCAGTATTTT,CASCPGTSGSTDTQYF
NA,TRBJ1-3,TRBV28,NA,TGTGCCAGCAGTTTACAGGGTTCTGGAAACACCATATATTTT,CASSLQGSGNTIYF
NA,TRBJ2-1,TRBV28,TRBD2,TGTGCCAGCAGTTTCGGGGGGGGAAGCTCCTACAATGAGCAGTTCTTC,CASSFGGGSSYNEQFF
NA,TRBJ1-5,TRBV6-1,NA,TGTGCCAGCAGTGAAGCGGGAGGGGGTCAGCCCCAGCATTTT,CASSEAGGGQPQHF
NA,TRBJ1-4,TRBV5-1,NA,TGCGCCAGCAGCCAGAGACAAGCTAATGAAAAACTGTTTTTT,CASSQRQANEKLFF
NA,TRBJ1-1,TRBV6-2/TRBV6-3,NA,TGTGCCAGCAGTTACACTATGTACACTGAAGCTTTCTTT,CASSYTMYTEAFF
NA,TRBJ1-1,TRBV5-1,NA,TGCGCCAGCAGCTCGGGGGACCGTAACACTGAAGCTTTCTTT,CASSSGDRNTEAFF
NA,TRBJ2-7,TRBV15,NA,TGTGCCACCAGCCCAGGGCGAAGCTCCTACGAGCAGTACTTC,CATSPGRSSYEQYF
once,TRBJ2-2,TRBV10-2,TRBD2,TGCGCCAGCAGTGAGTCGATTGTGACTAGCGCGACTACCGGGGAGCTGTTTTTT,CASSESIVTSATTGELFF
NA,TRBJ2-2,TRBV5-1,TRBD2,TGCGCCAGCAGCTTGTCTCCTAGCGGGACCGGGGAGCTGTTTTTT,CASSLSPSGTGELFF
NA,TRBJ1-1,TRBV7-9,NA,TGTGCCAGCCAACAGACCCCGAACACTGAAGCTTTCTTT,CASQQTPNTEAFF
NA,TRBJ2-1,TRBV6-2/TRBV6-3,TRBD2,TGTGCCAGCAGTTACTCGCCTAGCGGGAGGCTCGGGTCCTACAATGAGCAGTTCTTC,CASSYSPSGRLGSYNEQFF
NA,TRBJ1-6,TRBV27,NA,TGTGCCAGCAGTTTAGGGCTGAACTCAAATTCACCCCTCCACTTT,CASSLGLNSNSPLHF
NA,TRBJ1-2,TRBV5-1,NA,TGCGCCAGCAGCTTGTTCCCCACTTCTAACTATGGCTACACCTTC,CASSLFPTSNYGYTF
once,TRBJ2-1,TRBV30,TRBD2,TGTGCCTGGGGCCCGGGACTAGGGAAAAATGAGCAGTTCTTC,CAWGPGLGKNEQFF
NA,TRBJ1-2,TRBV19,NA,TGTGCCAGTAAGGAGGGACGCCTTGGCTATGGCTACACCTTC,CASKEGRLGYGYTF
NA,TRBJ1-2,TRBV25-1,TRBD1,TGTGCCAGCAGTCCGACAGGGAAGTATGGCTACACCTTC,CASSPTGKYGYTF
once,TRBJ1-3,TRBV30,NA,TGTGCCTGGAGTGTACTAATGGGACAATTTTCTGGAAACACCATATATTTT,CAWSVLMGQFSGNTIYF
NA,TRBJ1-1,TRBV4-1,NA,TGCGCCAGCAGTTCAGGGGTGCGAGACACTGAAGCTTTCTTT,CASSSGVRDTEAFF
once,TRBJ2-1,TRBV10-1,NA,TGCGCCAGCCAGGATGCAAACTACAATGAGCAGTTCTTC,CASQDANYNEQFF
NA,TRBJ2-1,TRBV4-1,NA,TGCGCCAGCAGCCATCCCCTGGCGGGGTATCGGGGCAATGAGCAGTTCTTC,CASSHPLAGYRGNEQFF
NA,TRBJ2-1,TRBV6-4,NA,TGTGCCAGCAGTGAACCCAGGGAATTAGAGTACAATGAGCAGTTCTTC,CASSEPRELEYNEQFF
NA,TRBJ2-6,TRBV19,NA,TGTGCCAGTAGTGCCCCACAGGGCTCTGGGGCCAACGTCCTGACTTTC,CASSAPQGSGANVLTF
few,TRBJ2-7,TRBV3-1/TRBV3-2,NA,TGTGCCAGCAGCCAAGCTCAGGGGAGAAGCGAGCAGTACTTC,CASSQAQGRSEQYF
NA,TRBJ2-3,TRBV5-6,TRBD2,TGTGCCAGCAGCTCAATTAGCGGGGACGCGCTAGATACGCAGTATTTT,CASSSISGDALDTQYF
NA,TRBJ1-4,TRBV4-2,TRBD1,TGTGCCAGCAGCTCTAGGGACAGAAAACATGAAAAACTGTTTTTT,CASSSRDRKHEKLFF
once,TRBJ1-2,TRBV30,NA,TGTGCCTGGGGCCGGGTCCCCCCCTCTAACTATGGCTACACCTTC,CAWGRVPPSNYGYTF
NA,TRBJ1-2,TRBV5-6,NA,TGTGCCAGCAGCCTCACAGGTACCGTGAAGAGCGTTGGCTACACCTTC,CASSLTGTVKSVGYTF
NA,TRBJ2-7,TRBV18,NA,TGTGCCAGCTCACTTTTAGACAGGGACTTACAGCAGTACTTC,CASSLLDRDLQQYF
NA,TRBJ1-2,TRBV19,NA,TGTGCCAGTAGTAACTGGGATTTCTTCAGGGGTCGTAACTATGGCTACACCTTC,CASSNWDFFRGRNYGYTF
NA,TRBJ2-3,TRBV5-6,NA,TGTGCCAGCAGATGGGGAGTTACTATGAGCACAGATACGCAGTATTTT,CASRWGVTMSTDTQYF
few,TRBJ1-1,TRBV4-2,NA,TGTGCCAGCAGCCAGCCAGGGGACCCGAACACTGAAGCTTTCTTT,CASSQPGDPNTEAFF
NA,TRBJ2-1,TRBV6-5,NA,TGTGCCAGCAGTTACTCGTTACAGCCTTACAATGAGCAGTTCTTC,CASSYSLQPYNEQFF
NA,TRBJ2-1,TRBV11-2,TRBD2,TGTGCCAGCAGCCTTGCGACTAGCGGAAAGCAGTTCTTC,CASSLATSGKQFF
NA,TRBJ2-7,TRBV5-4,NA,TGTGCCAGCAGCTTCAGCTTCGGGGGAGAGTCCTACGAGCAGTACTTC,CASSFSFGGESYEQYF
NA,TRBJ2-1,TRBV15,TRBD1,TGTGCCACCAGAAGGGACAGGGGGCCCAACAATGAGCAGTTCTTC,CATRRDRGPNNEQFF
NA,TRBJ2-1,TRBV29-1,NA,TGCGGGCAATGGCCTCTCGGGAGGTTCTTC,CGQWPLGRFF
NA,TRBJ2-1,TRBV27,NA,TGTGCCAGCACCAGGGCGGGACAGAGCTCCTACAATGAGCAGTTCTTC,CASTRAGQSSYNEQFF
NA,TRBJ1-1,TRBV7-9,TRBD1,TGTGCCAGCAGCTACAGGGGGATTACCACTGAAGCTTTCTTT,CASSYRGITTEAFF
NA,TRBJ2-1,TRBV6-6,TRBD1,TGTGCCAGCAGTTACTCGAGACAGGGGTATGAGCAGTTCTTC,CASSYSRQGYEQFF